This T cell receptor (beta chain) was profiled in a study of OX40 agonist ivuxolimab in advanced cancers. The table came from immunoSEQ multiplex PCR; TCRdb's copy has only in-frame clones and leaves some out. Of 20,000 to 30,000 clones listed, about nine tenths are singletons. The CDR3 extends over 15 amino acids. Trimming left V 7 bases short and J 0 bases short, with 15 bases between. Germline CDR1 is LNHDA and CDR2 is SQIVND (reference sequence). About this clone: The antigen remains unidentified.

Study-wide results and caveats: At 0.1 to 3.0 mg/kg and by week 6, clonal expansion occurred in CD4+ and CD8+ blood T cells.

The rearrangement links TRBV19 to TRBJ2-5; D is unresolved. The sequencing here drew on CD4+ or CD8+ T cells sorted from blood, taken in a trial of the OX40 agonist ivuxolimab. The origin of this receptor is an adult with an advanced solid tumor such as melanoma, head and neck, liver or kidney cancer. The CDR3 bases are TGTGCCAGTACCCCTCGGGCACAGTACCAAGAGACCCAGTACTTC. Translation: CASTPRAQYQETQYF.